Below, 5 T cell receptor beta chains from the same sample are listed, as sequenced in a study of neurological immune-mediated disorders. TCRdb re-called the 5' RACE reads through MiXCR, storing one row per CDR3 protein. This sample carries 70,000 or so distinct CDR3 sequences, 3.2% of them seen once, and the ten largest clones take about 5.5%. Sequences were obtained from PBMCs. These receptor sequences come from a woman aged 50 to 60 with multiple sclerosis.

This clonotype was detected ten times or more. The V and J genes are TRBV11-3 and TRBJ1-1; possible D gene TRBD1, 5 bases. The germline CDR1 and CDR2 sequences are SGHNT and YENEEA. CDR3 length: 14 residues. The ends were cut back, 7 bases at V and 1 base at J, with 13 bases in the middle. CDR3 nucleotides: TGTGCCAGCACCTCTCGGGGGGAGAACACTGAAGCTTTCTTT. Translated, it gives CASTSRGENTEAFF.

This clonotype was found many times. The CDR3: CARSELVGVDTQYF. In DNA form, the CDR3 reads TGTGCCAGGAGCGAGTTGGTGGGAGTGGATACGCAGTATTTT. The gene calls are TRBV7-9 and TRBJ2-3; TRBD2 is a possible D gene (5 bases). This CDR3 has 14 amino acids. Trimming took 9 bases from V and 6 from J, leaving 19 bases between them. Germline CDR1 and CDR2: SEHNR and FQNEAQ (reference sequence).

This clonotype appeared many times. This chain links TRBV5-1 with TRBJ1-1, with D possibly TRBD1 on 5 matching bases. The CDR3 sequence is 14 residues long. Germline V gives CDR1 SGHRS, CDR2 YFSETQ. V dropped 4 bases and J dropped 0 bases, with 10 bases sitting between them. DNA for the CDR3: TGCGCCAGCAGCCTGACAGTTATGAACACTGAAGCTTTCTTT. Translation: CASSLTVMNTEAFF.

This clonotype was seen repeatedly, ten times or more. The CDR3 loop is CASSGRGWGETQYF. The CDR3 DNA reads as TGTGCCAGCAGCGGCAGGGGATGGGGGGAGACCCAGTACTTC. This rearrangement joins TRBV7-9 to TRBJ2-5; a possible D gene is TRBD1 (6 bases). CDR1 and CDR2 (germline): SEHNR, FQNEAQ (reference sequence). The CDR3 length is 14 residues. Trimming left V 5 bases short and J 5 bases short, with 15 bases between.

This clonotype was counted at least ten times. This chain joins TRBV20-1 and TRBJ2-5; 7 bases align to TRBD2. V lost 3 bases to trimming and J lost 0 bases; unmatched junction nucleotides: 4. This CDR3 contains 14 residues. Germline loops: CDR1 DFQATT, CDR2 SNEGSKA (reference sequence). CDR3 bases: TGCAGTGCTAGGAGCGGGACCTACCAAGAGACCCAGTACTTC. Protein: CSARSGTYQETQYF.